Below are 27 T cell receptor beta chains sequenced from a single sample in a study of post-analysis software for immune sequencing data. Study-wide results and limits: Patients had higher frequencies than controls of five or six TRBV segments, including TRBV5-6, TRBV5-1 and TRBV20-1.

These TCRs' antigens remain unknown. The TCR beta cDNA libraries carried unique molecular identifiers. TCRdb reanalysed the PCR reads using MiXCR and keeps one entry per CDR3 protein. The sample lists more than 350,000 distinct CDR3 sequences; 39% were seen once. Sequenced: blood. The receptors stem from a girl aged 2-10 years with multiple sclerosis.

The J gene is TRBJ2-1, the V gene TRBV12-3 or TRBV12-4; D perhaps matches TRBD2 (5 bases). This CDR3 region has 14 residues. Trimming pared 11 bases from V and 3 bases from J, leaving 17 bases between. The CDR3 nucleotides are TGTGCCGGCACCCTAGAGGGTGGCTACAATGAGCAGTTCTTC. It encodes CAGTLEGGYNEQFF.

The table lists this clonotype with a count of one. CDR3 sequence reads: CASRLGQGTYEQYF. The CDR3 DNA sequence: TGTGCCAGCAGGCTGGGACAGGGAACCTACGAGCAGTACTTC. The rearrangement links TRBV2 to TRBJ2-7; 9 nucleotides match TRBD1. Looked up from germline, CDR1 is SNHLY and CDR2 is FYNNEI. Germline trimming cut 6 bases from V and 2 bases from J; bases unmatched to any gene: 5. The CDR3 is 14 amino acids. Drawing the rest from reference TRBV2 and TRBJ2-7, the complete variable domain is EPEVTQTPSHQVTQMGQEVILRCVPISNHLYFYWYRQILGQKVEFLVSFYNNEISEKSEIFDDQFSVERPDGSNFTLKIRSTKLEDSAMYFCASRLGQGTYEQYFGPGTRLTVT.

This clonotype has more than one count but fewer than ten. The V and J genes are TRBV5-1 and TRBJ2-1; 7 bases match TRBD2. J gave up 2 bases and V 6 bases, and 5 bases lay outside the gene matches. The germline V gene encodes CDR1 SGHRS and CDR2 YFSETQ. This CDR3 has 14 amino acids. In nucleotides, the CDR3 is TGCGCCAGCAATCCGGGGGGAACCTACAATGAGCAGTTCTTC. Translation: CASNPGGTYNEQFF.

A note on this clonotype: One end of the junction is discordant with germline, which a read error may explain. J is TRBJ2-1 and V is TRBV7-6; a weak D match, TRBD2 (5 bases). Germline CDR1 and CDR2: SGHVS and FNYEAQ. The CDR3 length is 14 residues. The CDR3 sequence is CASSLAGFAGELFF. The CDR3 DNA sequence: TGTGCCAGCAGCTTAGCGGGGTTCGCCGGGGAGCTGTTCTTC.

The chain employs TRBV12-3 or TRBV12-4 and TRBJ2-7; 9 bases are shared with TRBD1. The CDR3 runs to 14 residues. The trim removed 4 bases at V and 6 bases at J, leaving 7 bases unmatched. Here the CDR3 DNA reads TGTGCCAGCAGTTGCCGGGACAGGGTGAGCGAGCAGTACTTC. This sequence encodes CASSCRDRVSEQYF.

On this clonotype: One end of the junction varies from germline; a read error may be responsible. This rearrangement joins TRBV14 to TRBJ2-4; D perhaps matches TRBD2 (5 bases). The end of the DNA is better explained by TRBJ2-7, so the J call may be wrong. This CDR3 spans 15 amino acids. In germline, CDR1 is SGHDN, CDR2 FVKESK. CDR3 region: CVSSHRQRSLYEQYF. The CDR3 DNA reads TGTGTCAGCAGCCACCGCCAGCGGAGCTTATACGAGCAGTACTTC.

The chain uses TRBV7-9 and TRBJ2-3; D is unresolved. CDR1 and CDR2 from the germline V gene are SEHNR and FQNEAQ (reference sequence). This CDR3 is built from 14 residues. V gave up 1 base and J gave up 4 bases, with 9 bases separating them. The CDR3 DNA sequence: TGTGCCAGCAGCTTAGATTCGTCCCCAGATACGCAGTATTTT. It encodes CASSLDSSPDTQYF.

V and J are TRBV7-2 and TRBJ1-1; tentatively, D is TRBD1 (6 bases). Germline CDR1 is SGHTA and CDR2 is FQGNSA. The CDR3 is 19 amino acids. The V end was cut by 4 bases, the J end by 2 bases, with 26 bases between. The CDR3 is CASSSFWGLQGSLNTEAFF. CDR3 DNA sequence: TGTGCCAGCAGCTCCTTTTGGGGACTCCAGGGGTCCCTTAACACTGAAGCTTTCTTT.

CDR3 region: CATSGTSVYEQYF. CDR3 DNA sequence: TGTGCCACCAGTGGTACTTCGGTCTACGAGCAGTACTTC. The gene calls are TRBV24-1 and TRBJ2-5; D is undetermined. The end of the DNA fits TRBJ2-7 better, so the J call may be wrong. This CDR3 has 13 amino acids. Germline CDR1 KGHDR, CDR2 SFDVKD.

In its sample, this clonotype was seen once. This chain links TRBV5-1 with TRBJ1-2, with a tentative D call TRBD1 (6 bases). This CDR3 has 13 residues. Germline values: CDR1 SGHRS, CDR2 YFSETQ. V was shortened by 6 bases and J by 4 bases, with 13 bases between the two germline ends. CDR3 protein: CASTVGGAYGYTF. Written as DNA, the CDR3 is TGCGCCAGCACCGTGGGGGGCGCCTATGGCTACACCTTC.

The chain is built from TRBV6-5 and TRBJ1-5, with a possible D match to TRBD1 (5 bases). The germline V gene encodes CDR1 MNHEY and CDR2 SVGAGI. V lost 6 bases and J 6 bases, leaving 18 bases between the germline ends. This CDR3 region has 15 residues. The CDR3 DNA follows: TGTGCCAGCAGGGCCCGGGACTGGGGCAGTCAGCCCCAGCATTTT. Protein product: CASRARDWGSQPQHF.

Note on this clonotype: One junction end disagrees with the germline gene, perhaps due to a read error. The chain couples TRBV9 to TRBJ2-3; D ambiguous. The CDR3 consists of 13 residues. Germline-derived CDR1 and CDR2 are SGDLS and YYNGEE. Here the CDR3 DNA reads TGTGCCGGCAGCGTGCTCCCCCGGGATACGCAGTATTTT. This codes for CAGSVLPRDTQYF.

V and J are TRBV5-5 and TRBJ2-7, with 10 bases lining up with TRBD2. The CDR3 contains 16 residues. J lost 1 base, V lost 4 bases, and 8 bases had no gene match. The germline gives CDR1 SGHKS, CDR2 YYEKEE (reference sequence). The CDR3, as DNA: TGTGCCAGCAGCCAAGCGGGAGGGCGGTTATCCTACGAGCAGTACTTC. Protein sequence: CASSQAGGRLSYEQYF.

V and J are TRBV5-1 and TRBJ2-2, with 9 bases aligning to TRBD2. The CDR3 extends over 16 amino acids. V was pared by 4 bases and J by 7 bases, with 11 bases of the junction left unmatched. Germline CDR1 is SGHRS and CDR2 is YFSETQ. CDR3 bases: TGCGCCAGCAGCGCCGTAGCGGGGGAATATGGCGGGGAGCTGTTTTTT. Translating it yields CASSAVAGEYGGELFF.

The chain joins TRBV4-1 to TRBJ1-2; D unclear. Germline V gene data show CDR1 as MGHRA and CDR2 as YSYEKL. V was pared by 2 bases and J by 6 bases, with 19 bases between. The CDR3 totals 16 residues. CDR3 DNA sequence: TGCGCCAGCAGCCAACCATCGGGCCCAAGGCGCCATGGCTACACCTTC. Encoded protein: CASSQPSGPRRHGYTF.

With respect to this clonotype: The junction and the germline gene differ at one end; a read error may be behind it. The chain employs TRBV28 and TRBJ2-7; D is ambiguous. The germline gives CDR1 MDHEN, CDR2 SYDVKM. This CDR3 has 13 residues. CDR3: CASSFLRYYEQDF. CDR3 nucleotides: TGTGCCAGCAGTTTTCTCCGGTACTACGAGCAGGACTTC.

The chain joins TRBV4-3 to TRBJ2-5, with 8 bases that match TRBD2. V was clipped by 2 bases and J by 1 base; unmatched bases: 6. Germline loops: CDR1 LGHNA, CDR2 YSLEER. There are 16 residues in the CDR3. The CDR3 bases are TGCGCCAGCAGCCAAACTCATAGCGGGGCCCAAGAGACCCAGTACTTC. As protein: CASSQTHSGAQETQYF.

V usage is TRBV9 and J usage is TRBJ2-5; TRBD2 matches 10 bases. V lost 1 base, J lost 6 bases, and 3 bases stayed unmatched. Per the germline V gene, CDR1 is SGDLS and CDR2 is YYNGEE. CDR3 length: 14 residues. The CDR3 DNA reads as TGTGCCAGCAGCGTAACTAGCGGGGAACAGACCCAGTACTTC. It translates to CASSVTSGEQTQYF.

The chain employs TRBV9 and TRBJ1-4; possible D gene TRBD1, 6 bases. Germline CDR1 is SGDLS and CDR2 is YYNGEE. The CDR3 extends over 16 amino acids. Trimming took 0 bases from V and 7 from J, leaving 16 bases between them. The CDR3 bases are TGTGCCAGCAGCGTAGCTACGGAGCCCAGGGGTGAAAAACTGTTTTTT. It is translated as CASSVATEPRGEKLFF.

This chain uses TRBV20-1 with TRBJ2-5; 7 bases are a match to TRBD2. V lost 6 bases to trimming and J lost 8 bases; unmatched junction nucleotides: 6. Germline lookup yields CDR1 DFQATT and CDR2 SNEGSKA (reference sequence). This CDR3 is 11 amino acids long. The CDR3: CSANGGGTQYF. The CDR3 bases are TGCAGTGCGAATGGCGGGGGAACCCAGTACTTC.

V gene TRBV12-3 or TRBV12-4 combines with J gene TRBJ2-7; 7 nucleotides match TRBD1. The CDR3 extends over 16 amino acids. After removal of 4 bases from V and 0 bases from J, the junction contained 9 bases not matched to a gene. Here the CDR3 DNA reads TGTGCCAGCAGTTCTACTGAGGCAGGGGGCTCCTACGAGCAGTACTTC. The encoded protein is CASSSTEAGGSYEQYF.

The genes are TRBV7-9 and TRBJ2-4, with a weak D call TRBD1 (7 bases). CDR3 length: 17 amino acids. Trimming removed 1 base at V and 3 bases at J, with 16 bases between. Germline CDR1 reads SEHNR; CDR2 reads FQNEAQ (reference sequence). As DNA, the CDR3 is TGTGCCAGCAGCTTAGTAGGAGGGGGCCGAAACAAAAACATTCAGTACTTC. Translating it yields CASSLVGGGRNKNIQYF.

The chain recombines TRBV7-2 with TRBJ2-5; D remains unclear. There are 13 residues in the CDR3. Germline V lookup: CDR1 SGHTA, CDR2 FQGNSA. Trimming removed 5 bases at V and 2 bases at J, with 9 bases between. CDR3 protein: CASSNLWQETQYF. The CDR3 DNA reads TGTGCCAGCAGCAATCTTTGGCAAGAGACCCAGTACTTC.

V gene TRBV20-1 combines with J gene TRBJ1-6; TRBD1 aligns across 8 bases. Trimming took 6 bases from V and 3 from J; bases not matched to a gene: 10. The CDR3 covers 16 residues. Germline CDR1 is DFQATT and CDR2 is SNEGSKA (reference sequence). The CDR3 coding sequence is TGCAGTGCCCTCAAGACAGGGGTGGTCTATAATTCACCCCTCCACTTT. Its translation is CSALKTGVVYNSPLHF.

The CDR3 region is CASAYPTLYGYTF. The DNA of the CDR3 is TGTGCCAGCGCCTACCCAACTCTCTATGGCTACACCTTC. The chain combines TRBV12-3 or TRBV12-4 with TRBJ1-2; D gene ambiguous. This CDR3 comprises 13 residues. Between the trimmed V and J ends, which lost 8 bases and 4 bases, there was a span of 14 bases.

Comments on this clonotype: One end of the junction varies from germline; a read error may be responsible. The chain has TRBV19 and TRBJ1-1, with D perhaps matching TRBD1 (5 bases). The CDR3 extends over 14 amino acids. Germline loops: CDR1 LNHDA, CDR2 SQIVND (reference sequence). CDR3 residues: CASSITGVYTGAFF. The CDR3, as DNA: TGTGCCAGTAGTATCACAGGAGTTTACACTGGAGCTTTCTTT.

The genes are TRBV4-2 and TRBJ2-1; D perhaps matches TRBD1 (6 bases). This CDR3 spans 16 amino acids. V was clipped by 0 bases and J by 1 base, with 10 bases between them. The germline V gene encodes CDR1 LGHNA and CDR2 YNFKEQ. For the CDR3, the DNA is TGTGCCAGCAGCCAAGATCCCCAGGGGTCCTACAATGAGCAGTTCTTC. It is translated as CASSQDPQGSYNEQFF.